Below are 20 T cell receptor beta chains sequenced from a single sample in a study of identical twins. One entry per CDR3 protein, called by TCRdb with MiXCR from the 5' RACE reads. The table includes about 720,000 distinct CDR3 sequences, approximately 18% detected once. The sample was also reused in another study, on T cells expressing NK-cell markers.

Sequencing was performed on PBMCs. These receptor sequences come from a woman aged 18-30 years in good health.

The chain joins TRBV20-1 to TRBJ2-5, with D unresolved. V lost 5 bases and J lost 0, with 7 bases in between. The CDR3 is made up of 12 amino acids. Germline V lookup: CDR1 DFQATT, CDR2 SNEGSKA (reference sequence). DNA of the CDR3: TGCAGTGCTGTGAAGAACCAAGAGACCCAGTACTTC. It yields the protein CSAVKNQETQYF.

The sample holds a few counts of this clonotype. The chain carries TRBV3-1 and TRBJ2-7; maybe TRBD2 (6 bases). The CDR3 is 16 residues long. The V gene lost 4 bases and the J gene lost 3 bases, with 19 bases spanning the gap. Looked up from germline, CDR1 is LGHDT and CDR2 is YNNKEL (reference sequence). CDR3 sequence: CASSLRAGLSGYEQYF. DNA for the CDR3: TGTGCCAGCAGCCTGAGGGCGGGACTCAGTGGCTACGAGCAGTACTTC.

The rearrangement joins TRBV5-5 to TRBJ2-3; D ambiguous. Germline V gene data show CDR1 as SGHKS and CDR2 as YYEKEE (reference sequence). The CDR3 loop spans 15 amino acids. Trimming took off 4 bases at V and 7 bases at J, with 19 bases between the two ends. In nucleotides, the CDR3 is TGTGCCAGCAGCGAGAAGCAGACTTGGGCTAATACGCAGTATTTT. This gives the protein CASSEKQTWANTQYF.

The CDR3 nucleotides read TGTGCCACCAGCAGAGTAGGAGCGTCTCGCACCGGGGAGCTGTTTTTT. Translating it yields CATSRVGASRTGELFF. The chain joins TRBV15 to TRBJ2-2; D uncertain. Trimming took off 1 base at V and 4 bases at J, with 13 bases between the two ends. From germline, CDR1 is LNHNV and CDR2 YYDKDF (reference sequence). This CDR3 comprises 16 residues.

In this sample, this clonotype turned up a few times. The genes are TRBV3-1 and TRBJ2-1; TRBD2 aligns across 8 bases. Per germline, CDR1 LGHDT and CDR2 YNNKEL (reference sequence). The CDR3 is made up of 18 amino acids. V trimming: 4 bases; J trimming: 5 bases; junction bases outside the gene matches: 16. The CDR3 region is CASSRFGERGLRNNEQFF. The CDR3 DNA sequence: TGTGCCAGCAGCCGCTTCGGGGAGCGGGGGCTAAGGAACAATGAGCAGTTCTTC.

This clonotype was seen a handful of times. The genes are TRBV6-1 and TRBJ2-1; 7 bases line up with TRBD1. This CDR3 is 14 amino acids long. Germline loops: CDR1 MNHNS, CDR2 SASEGT. Unmatched junction bases numbered 6, after V lost 6 bases and J lost 4 bases. CDR3 DNA: TGTGCCAGCAGGAACAGGGGAAGGTACAATGAGCAGTTCTTC. Protein product: CASRNRGRYNEQFF.

This clonotype was counted only a few times. This chain uses TRBV7-2 with TRBJ2-7, with a weak D call TRBD1 (6 bases). V was clipped by 6 bases and J by 7 bases, with 19 bases between them. The germline V gene encodes CDR1 SGHTA and CDR2 FQGNSA. The CDR3 extends over 14 amino acids. This CDR3 reads CASRGIQGLGEQYF. Written as DNA, the CDR3 is TGTGCCAGCAGGGGTATACAGGGTCTCGGGGAGCAGTACTTC.

The CDR3 protein is CSASAGNSYNEQFF. DNA of the CDR3: TGCAGTGCTAGTGCAGGGAACTCCTACAATGAGCAGTTCTTC. This chain links TRBV20-1 with TRBJ2-1; TRBD1 might be the D (5 bases). The CDR3 extends over 14 amino acids. Germline V gene lookup returns CDR1 DFQATT and CDR2 SNEGSKA (reference sequence). The ends were cut back, 3 bases at V and 0 bases at J, with 9 bases in the middle.

The table lists this clonotype with a few counts. The chain couples TRBV7-2 to TRBJ2-1; a possible D gene is TRBD1 (6 bases). Per germline, CDR1 SGHTA and CDR2 FQGNSA. The CDR3 sequence is 15 residues long. V lost 5 bases, J lost 2 bases, and 13 bases lay in between. The CDR3 is CASSVDRNTYNEQFF. The CDR3 coding sequence is TGTGCCAGCAGCGTCGACAGGAATACCTACAATGAGCAGTTCTTC.

Ten or more counts support this clonotype. The gene calls are TRBV20-1 and TRBJ2-7; maybe TRBD2 (5 bases). V gave up 3 bases and J gave up 0 bases, with 12 bases separating them. CDR3 length: 14 amino acids. CDR1 is DFQATT and CDR2 is SNEGSKA in the germline V gene (reference sequence). CDR3 protein: CSARPDYDSYEQYF. DNA of the CDR3: TGCAGTGCTAGGCCCGACTACGACTCCTACGAGCAGTACTTC.

The chain employs TRBV11-2 and TRBJ2-1, with D unresolved. Germline assignment: CDR1 SGHAT and CDR2 FQNNGV. The germline V and J ends were trimmed by 2 bases and 16 bases, with 12 bases remaining between them. The CDR3 has 11 amino acids. The CDR3: CASSLNLFVFF. CDR3 nucleotide sequence: TGTGCCAGCAGCTTAAACCTATTCGTTTTCTTC.

The chain links TRBV20-1 to TRBJ1-5; D not resolved. Germline CDR1 and CDR2: DFQATT and SNEGSKA (reference sequence). The CDR3 is made up of 14 amino acids. The V gene lost 6 bases and the J gene lost 0 bases, with 12 bases spanning the gap. CDR3 protein: CSAYNRNSNQPQHF. In nucleotides, the CDR3 is TGCAGTGCCTACAATCGGAATAGCAATCAGCCCCAGCATTTT.

This clonotype has at least ten counts. The V and J genes are TRBV20-1 and TRBJ2-3, with 9 bases matching TRBD1. Germline V gene sequence: CDR1 DFQATT, CDR2 SNEGSKA (reference sequence). The CDR3 runs to 16 residues. The junction had 12 bases not matched to a gene; V was cut back by 3 bases and J by 5 bases. The CDR3 is CSARPEGQGPRDTQYF. The CDR3 region has the DNA TGCAGTGCTAGGCCCGAGGGACAGGGTCCCCGAGATACGCAGTATTTT.

This clonotype has more than one count but fewer than ten. This sequence joins TRBV7-2 and TRBJ2-1; weak D call: TRBD2 (6 bases). This CDR3 region has 17 residues. The germline gives CDR1 SGHTA, CDR2 FQGNSA. Trimming removed 5 bases at V and 0 bases at J, with 17 bases between. CDR3 sequence (DNA): TGTGCCAGCAGCCCCCGGGCTGGAGGGAGCTCCTACAATGAGCAGTTCTTC. Protein product: CASSPRAGGSSYNEQFF.

This clonotype has a handful of counts. This sequence joins TRBV2 and TRBJ2-5; D gene ambiguous. CDR3 size: 11 residues. Trimming stripped 7 bases from V and 2 bases from J, with 5 bases between. Germline V gene data show CDR1 as SNHLY and CDR2 as FYNNEI. DNA for the CDR3: TGTGCCAGCACAGTACAAGAGACCCAGTACTTC. This codes for CASTVQETQYF.

This chain connects TRBV12-3 or TRBV12-4 to TRBJ1-5; D is ambiguous. CDR3 size: 14 residues. The germline V and J ends were trimmed by 6 bases and 0 bases, with 9 bases remaining between them. The CDR3 DNA reads as TGTGCCAGCAGCCAAAGAGTTAGCAATCAGCCCCAGCATTTT. Residues: CASSQRVSNQPQHF.

This clonotype has a count of ten or more. This chain joins TRBV20-1 and TRBJ2-6; possibly TRBD1 for D (5 bases). The ends were cut back, 6 bases at V and 0 bases at J, with 12 bases in the middle. Per germline, CDR1 DFQATT and CDR2 SNEGSKA (reference sequence). This CDR3 has 15 amino acids. DNA of the CDR3: TGCAGTGCAACCGCCAGGGACTCTGGGGCCAACGTCCTGACTTTC. Residues: CSATARDSGANVLTF.

There are a few counts of this clonotype. This chain joins TRBV6-5 and TRBJ2-3, with a weak D call TRBD2 (7 bases). V was clipped by 2 bases and J by 2 bases, with 17 bases between them. The CDR3 contains 17 residues. Germline values: CDR1 MNHEY, CDR2 SVGAGI. CDR3 DNA: TGTGCCAGCAGTTACCTCGTGGGGGGGGGCCTCACAGATACGCAGTATTTT. Residues: CASSYLVGGGLTDTQYF.

This clonotype was detected only a few times. The V gene is TRBV12-3 or TRBV12-4, the J gene TRBJ2-7; 10 positions agree with TRBD1. The length of the CDR3 is 16 residues. The ends lost 6 bases at V and 4 bases at J; junction bases unmatched: 12. In DNA, the CDR3 is TGTGCCAGCAGCCTAGGACAGGGGGAAGGATTTTACGAGCAGTACTTC. Amino acids: CASSLGQGEGFYEQYF.

The chain recombines TRBV29-1 with TRBJ2-1; possible D gene TRBD2, 5 bases. CDR3 length: 11 residues. Germline CDR1 SQVTM, CDR2 ANQGSEA. V lost 4 bases, J lost 14 bases, and 15 bases lay in between. The CDR3 here is CSVGLWTGEFF. CDR3 nucleotides: TGCAGCGTTGGTCTGTGGACCGGGGAGTTCTTC.